This T cell receptor (beta chain) was retrieved from a study of shared T cell receptors in the human thymus. Using immunoSEQ multiplex PCR, the repertoire was profiled, and TCRdb retains in-frame clones only, with some absent. The sample includes hundreds of thousands of clones, approximately 83% seen only once; the top ten take 0.0095% to 0.011%. The CDR3 covers 15 residues. V dropped 4 bases and J dropped 10; count of bases not matched to a gene: 13. Germline CDR1 reads SGHAT; CDR2 reads FQNNGV. The same sample was also studied in work on human thymus T cells.

V is TRBV11-2 and J is TRBJ1-2, with 9 bases matching TRBD1. This sequence was found in a girl less than two years old with a congenital heart defect. Sequenced input: thymocytes. CDR3 amino acids: CASSYNLGQGDTYTF. The CDR3 coding sequence is TGTGCCAGCAGCTATAACCTGGGACAGGGAGATACCTACACCTTC.